A selection of T cell receptor beta chains follows, all from one sample in a study of cytomegalovirus exposure and HLA in healthy donors. The data were produced by immunoSEQ multiplex PCR, yet TCRdb's version contains in-frame clones alone and is incomplete. Among over 150,000 clones listed, roughly 84% were seen once. Sequenced: PBMCs. The source of these receptors is a woman aged 18 to 35 in good health and CMV-seropositive. Both conserved end residues are trimmed from each CDR3.

TRBJ1-6 TRBV5-1 ASSLGQGTANSPLH
TRBJ1-2 TRBV29-1 SVYGTTAGGGYGYT
TRBJ1-2 TRBV28 ASSLARYGYT
TRBJ2-1 TRBV29-1 SVEDLVLAGTHNEQF
TRBJ2-3 TRBV19 ASSTGGARDTQY
TRBJ1-3 TRBV10-2 ASSEYPISSGNTIY
TRBJ2-7 TRBV4-1 ASSQDLGSHEQY
TRBJ1-6 TRBV19 ASNEIGTENSPLH
TRBJ2-1 TRBV9 ASSLSGTSFSEQF
TRBJ1-6 TRBV5-4 ASSLGSSDYNSPLH
TRBJ1-1 TRBV11-2 ASSALKGPMNTEAF
TRBJ2-4 TRBV5-6 ASSYLVSPRENIQY
TRBJ1-2 TRBV7-2 ASSLKTRTGDGYT
TRBJ1-2 TRBV9 ASGLGLYGYT
TRBJ1-6 TRBV5-6 ASSLALGTGQAPLH
TRBJ2-3 TRBV5-1 ASSLVGTGVLDTDTQY
TRBJ1-6 TRBV5-4 ASSSLSGVMNSPLH
TRBJ2-5 TRBV7-2 ASSLTAPVLVETQY
TRBJ2-1 TRBV11-3 ASSLEGQGNYNEQF
TRBJ1-2 TRBV28 ASSATDRDNLHGYT
TRBJ2-3 TRBV7-6 ASTLRASGGDQADTQY
TRBJ1-2 TRBV5-1 ASSLWAALYGYT
TRBJ1-1 TRBV18 ASSATGGLTEAF
TRBJ2-1 TRBV10-3 AITASHRGGNEQF
TRBJ2-3 TRBV5-4 ASSRTGRTDTQY